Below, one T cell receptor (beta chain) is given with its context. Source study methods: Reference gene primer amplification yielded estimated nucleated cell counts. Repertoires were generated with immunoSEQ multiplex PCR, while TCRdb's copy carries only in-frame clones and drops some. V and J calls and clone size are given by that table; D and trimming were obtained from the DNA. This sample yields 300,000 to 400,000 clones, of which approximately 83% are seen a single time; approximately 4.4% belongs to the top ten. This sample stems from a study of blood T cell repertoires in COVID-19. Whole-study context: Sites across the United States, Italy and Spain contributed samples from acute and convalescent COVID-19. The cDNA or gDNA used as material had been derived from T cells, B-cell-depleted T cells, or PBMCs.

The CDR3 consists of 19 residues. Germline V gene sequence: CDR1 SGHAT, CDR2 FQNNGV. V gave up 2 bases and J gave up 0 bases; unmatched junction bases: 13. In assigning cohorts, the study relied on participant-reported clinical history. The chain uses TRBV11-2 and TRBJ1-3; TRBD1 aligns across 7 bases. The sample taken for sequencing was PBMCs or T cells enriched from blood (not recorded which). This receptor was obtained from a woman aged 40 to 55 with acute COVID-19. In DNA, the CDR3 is TGTGCCAGCAGCTTAACAGGACAGGCCATATCGCACTCTGGAAACACCATATATTTT. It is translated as CASSLTGQAISHSGNTIYF.